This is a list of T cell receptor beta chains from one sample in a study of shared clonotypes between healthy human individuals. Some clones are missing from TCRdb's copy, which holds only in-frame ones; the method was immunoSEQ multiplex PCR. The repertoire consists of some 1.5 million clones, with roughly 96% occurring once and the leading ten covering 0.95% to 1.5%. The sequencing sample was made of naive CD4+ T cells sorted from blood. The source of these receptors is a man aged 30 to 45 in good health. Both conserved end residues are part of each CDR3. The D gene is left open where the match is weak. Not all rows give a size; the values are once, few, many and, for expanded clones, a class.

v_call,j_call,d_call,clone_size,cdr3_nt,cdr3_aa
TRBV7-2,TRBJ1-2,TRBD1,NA,TGTGCCAGCATCTGGACAGGGGATGGCTACACCTTC,CASIWTGDGYTF
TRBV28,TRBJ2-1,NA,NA,TGTGCCAGCAGTTTGGGGGGTTTCAGCTCCTACAATGAGCAGTTCTTC,CASSLGGFSSYNEQFF
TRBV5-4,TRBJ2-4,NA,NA,TGTGCCAGCAGCTCGTATCCCGCCGGCGGGATAGGGAATCAGTACTTC,CASSSYPAGGIGNQYF
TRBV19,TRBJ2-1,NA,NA,TGTGCCAGTACTGGGGTGAACTACAATGAGCAGTTCTTC,CASTGVNYNEQFF
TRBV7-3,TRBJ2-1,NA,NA,TGTGCCAGCAGCACGAAAGGGGGCGGGAGGTTCAATGAGCAGTTCTTC,CASSTKGGGRFNEQFF
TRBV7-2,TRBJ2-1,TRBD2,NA,TGTGCCAGCAGCGTTGGGACTAGCGGGAACAATGAGCAGTTCTTC,CASSVGTSGNNEQFF
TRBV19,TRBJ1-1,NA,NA,TGTGCCAGTAGTCAAACCTACCGGACGAACACTGAAGCTTTCTTT,CASSQTYRTNTEAFF
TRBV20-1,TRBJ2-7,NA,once,TGCAGTGCTAGGGTAGTCTACGAGCAGTACTTC,CSARVVYEQYF
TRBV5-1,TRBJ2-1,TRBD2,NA,TGCGCCAGCAGCCTGGGACTAGCGGGAGGGCCCTACAATGAGCAGTTCTTC,CASSLGLAGGPYNEQFF
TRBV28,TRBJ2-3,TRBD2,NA,TGTGCCACCGCAAAGAACAGCGGGAGACGGGGCACAGATACGCAGTATTTT,CATAKNSGRRGTDTQYF
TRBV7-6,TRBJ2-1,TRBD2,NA,TGTGCCAGCAGCCCGAAGGGTACGGGACTAGCGGGATCTAATGAGCAGTTCTTC,CASSPKGTGLAGSNEQFF
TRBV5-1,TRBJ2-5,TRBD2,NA,TGCGCCAGCAGCAGTCTAGCGGGAGCAGAGACCCAGTACTTC,CASSSLAGAETQYF
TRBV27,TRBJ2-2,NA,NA,TGTGCCAGCAAGAGGGCCGGGGAGCTGTTTTTT,CASKRAGELFF
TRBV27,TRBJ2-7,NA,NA,TGTGCCAGCAGTATGACCCTGGGGGGTTTCCTCTACGAGCAGTACTTC,CASSMTLGGFLYEQYF
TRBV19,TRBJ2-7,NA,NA,TGTGCCAGTAGTCCCGGTGTAGGGGCGAGCTCCTACGAGCAGTACTTC,CASSPGVGASSYEQYF
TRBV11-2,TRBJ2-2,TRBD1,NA,TGTGCCAGCAGCCCAAGAACAGGGGCTATAAACACCGGGGAGCTGTTTTTT,CASSPRTGAINTGELFF
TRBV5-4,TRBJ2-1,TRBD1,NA,TGTGCCAGCAGCCCACAACAGGGGGTTTACAATGAGCAGTTCTTC,CASSPQQGVYNEQFF
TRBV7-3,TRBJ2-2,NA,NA,TGTGCCAGCAGCTTATATACTAACACCGGGGAGCTGTTTTTT,CASSLYTNTGELFF
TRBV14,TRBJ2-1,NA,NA,TGTGCCAGCAGTCCGCTGGGAGTAGCCTACAATGAGCAGTTCTTC,CASSPLGVAYNEQFF
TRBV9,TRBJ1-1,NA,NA,TGTGCCAGCAGCACTACAGGGCTCACTGAAGCTTTCTTT,CASSTTGLTEAFF
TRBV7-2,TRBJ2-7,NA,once,TGTGCCAGCAGCGAAGACACTTCAATTATCTACGAGCAGTACTTC,CASSEDTSIIYEQYF
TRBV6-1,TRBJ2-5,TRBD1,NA,TGTGCCAGCAGGACCCCACAGGGGCCAGGGGAGACCCAGTACTTC,CASRTPQGPGETQYF
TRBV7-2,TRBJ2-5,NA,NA,TGTGCCAGCAGCTTATCCATGTACCAAGAGACCCAGTACTTC,CASSLSMYQETQYF
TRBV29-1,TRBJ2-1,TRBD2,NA,TGCAGCGTCCGGGTATCTAGCGGGTCCTACAATGAGCAGTTCTTC,CSVRVSSGSYNEQFF
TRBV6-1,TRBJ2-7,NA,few,TGTGCCAGCACGGAGAGCTCCTACGAGCAGTACTTC,CASTESSYEQYF
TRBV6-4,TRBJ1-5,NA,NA,TGTGCCAGCAGTGACACCATAAGGGGCAGGGATAGCAATCAGCCCCAGCATTTT,CASSDTIRGRDSNQPQHF
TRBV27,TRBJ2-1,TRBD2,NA,TGTGCCAGCAGTTTCATCCGACTAGCGGGAGAGCGGGGGGGGAATGAGCAGTTCTTC,CASSFIRLAGERGGNEQFF
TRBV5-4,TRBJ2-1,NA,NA,TGTGCCAGCAGCTTTATCGAAGCCCACAATGAGCAGTTCTTC,CASSFIEAHNEQFF
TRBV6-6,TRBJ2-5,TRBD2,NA,TGTGCCAGCAACATGGACGGGGGGGGGACCCAGTACTTC,CASNMDGGGTQYF
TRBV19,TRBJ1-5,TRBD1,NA,TGTGCCAGTAGTACGACAGGGAGTAGCAATCAGCCCCAGCATTTT,CASSTTGSSNQPQHF
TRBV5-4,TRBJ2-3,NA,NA,TGTGCCAGCCGAACCGACAGGAGAGTCAGAGATACGCAGTATTTT,CASRTDRRVRDTQYF
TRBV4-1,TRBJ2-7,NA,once,TGCGCCAGCAGCCAAGAGGGACCCGGGGCCGACGAGCAGTACTTC,CASSQEGPGADEQYF
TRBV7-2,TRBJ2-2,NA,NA,TGTGCCAGCAGTTCTAGGGGACCAGGTGGGCTGTTTTTT,CASSSRGPGGLFF
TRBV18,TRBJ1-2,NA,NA,TGTGCCAGCTCACCCGGTGGAGATGGCTACACCTTC,CASSPGGDGYTF
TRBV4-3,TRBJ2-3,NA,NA,TGCGCCAGCAGCCAAGATTCCCCGTTAGTAACAGATACGCAGTATTTT,CASSQDSPLVTDTQYF
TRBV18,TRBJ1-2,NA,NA,TGTGCCAGCTCACCATCGGGTCAGATTGTCCTTTATGGCTACACCTTC,CASSPSGQIVLYGYTF
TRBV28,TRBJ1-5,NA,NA,TGTGCCAGCACCACCCGGGGGGGCCAAAATCAGCCCCAGCATTTT,CASTTRGGQNQPQHF
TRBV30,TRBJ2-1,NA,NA,TGTGCCTCAAATGAGCAGTTCTTC,CASNEQFF
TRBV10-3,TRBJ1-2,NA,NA,TGTGCCATCAGTGAGTCCTATGGGCTCTATGGCTACACCTTC,CAISESYGLYGYTF
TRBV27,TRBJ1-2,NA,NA,TGTGCCAGCAGTTCTTTCTCGGGACTGAGATATGGCTACACCTTC,CASSSFSGLRYGYTF
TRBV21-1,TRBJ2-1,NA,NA,TGTGCCAGCAGCAAAGCCGTTGGGCCCCGAGGGTCTAGCGGGACTTCAATCTACAATGAGCAGTTCTTC,CASSKAVGPRGSSGTSIYNEQFF
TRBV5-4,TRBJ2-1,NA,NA,TGTGCCAGCAGCCCCGGTGGAGGGTGGACCTACAATGAGCAGTTCTTC,CASSPGGGWTYNEQFF
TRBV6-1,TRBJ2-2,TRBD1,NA,TGTGCCAGCAGTTCCTATACAGGGGTCACCGGGGAGCTGTTTTTT,CASSSYTGVTGELFF
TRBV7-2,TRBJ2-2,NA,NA,TGTGCCAGCAGCTTAGAGGGGGTCGTCGGCACCGGGGAGCTGTTTTTT,CASSLEGVVGTGELFF
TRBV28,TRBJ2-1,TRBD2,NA,TGTGCCAGCAGATCCGGACTAGCGGGAGTCTTTAAGCTGGGGGATGAGCAGTTCTTC,CASRSGLAGVFKLGDEQFF
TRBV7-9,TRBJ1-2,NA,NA,TGTGCCAGCAGCCCGATGATAAGGGACCACACTAAAGCTAACTATGGCTACACCTTC,CASSPMIRDHTKANYGYTF
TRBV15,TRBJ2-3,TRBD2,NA,TGTGCCACCAGCAGAGGATTAGCGGGAGGGGACACAGATACGCAGTATTTT,CATSRGLAGGDTDTQYF
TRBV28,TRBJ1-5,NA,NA,TGTGCCAGCACCCGCGGACCGAGCAATCAGCCCCAGCATTTT,CASTRGPSNQPQHF
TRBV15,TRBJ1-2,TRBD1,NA,TGTGCCACCAGCAGAGAAGACAGGGGGCTTATCTATGGCTACACCTTC,CATSREDRGLIYGYTF
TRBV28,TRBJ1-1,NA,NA,TGTGGGTATAGAGACACTGAAGCTTTCTTT,CGYRDTEAFF
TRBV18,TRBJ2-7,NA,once,TGTGCCAGCTCAGCCACTGGAGACTACGAGCAGTACTTC,CASSATGDYEQYF
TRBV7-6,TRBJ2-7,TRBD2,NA,TGTGCCAGCAGCCGACCGGGGGGGGCCTACGAGCAGTACTTC,CASSRPGGAYEQYF